These 30 T cell receptor beta chains originate from one sample sequenced in a study of cytomegalovirus exposure and HLA in healthy donors. The PCR ran on 60 Vbeta and 13 Jbeta primers. The repertoire was sequenced with immunoSEQ multiplex PCR; TCRdb's copy has only in-frame clones and lacks some. The table lists 200,000 or so clones, approximately 78% of them singletons. The material sequenced was PBMCs. The receptors stem from a man between 25 and 39 years old in good health and CMV-seronegative.

This chain connects TRBV4-1 to TRBJ2-1; a weak D match, TRBD1 (6 bases). Trimming stripped 0 bases from V and 6 bases from J, with 15 bases between. Germline-derived CDR1 and CDR2 are MGHRA and YSYEKL. This CDR3 spans 16 amino acids. The CDR3 sequence is CASSQEAGVGGNEQFF. In nucleotides, the CDR3 is TGCGCCAGCAGCCAAGAGGCAGGGGTAGGAGGCAATGAGCAGTTCTTC.

This rearrangement joins TRBV9 to TRBJ2-7; 10 bases are shared with TRBD1. CDR1 SGDLS and CDR2 YYNGEE come from the germline V gene. The CDR3 covers 16 residues. The trim removed 2 bases at V and 7 bases at J, leaving 12 bases unmatched. The CDR3 sequence is CASSVSPGQGPWEQYF. CDR3 in DNA: TGTGCCAGCAGCGTGTCTCCGGGACAGGGGCCGTGGGAGCAGTACTTC.

The sample holds one count of this clone. The rearrangement links TRBV4-3 to TRBJ2-1; possibly TRBD2 for D (5 bases). The germline CDR1 and CDR2 sequences are LGHNA and YSLEER. V shed 1 base and J shed 4 bases, with 11 bases lying between them. The CDR3 sequence is 15 residues long. The CDR3 bases are TGCGCCAGCAGCCAAGCGACAACGGGGTACAATGAGCAGTTCTTC. This translates into CASSQATTGYNEQFF.

The rearrangement uses TRBV27 and TRBJ2-5; D unclear. V lost 3 bases and J 1 base, leaving 6 bases between the germline ends. The CDR3 spans 13 residues. In germline, CDR1 is MNHEY, CDR2 SMNVEV (reference sequence). CDR3 DNA: TGTGCCAGCAGTTTCAACAGCCAAGAGACCCAGTACTTC. It specifies CASSFNSQETQYF.

Written as DNA, the CDR3 is TGTGCCAGCAGCTCGCCTATTTCGGATACGCAGTATTTT. The encoded protein is CASSSPISDTQYF. The chain is built from TRBV7-9 and TRBJ2-3, with D unclear. Trimming stripped 4 bases from V and 6 bases from J, with 11 bases between. In germline, CDR1 is SEHNR, CDR2 FQNEAQ (reference sequence). The CDR3 contains 13 residues.

The chain recombines TRBV9 with TRBJ2-3; D perhaps matches TRBD1 (6 bases). Germline CDR1 SGDLS, CDR2 YYNGEE. The CDR3 extends over 15 amino acids. V dropped 3 bases and J dropped 1 base, with 12 bases sitting between them. This CDR3 is CASSAQGIGTDTQYF. The CDR3 DNA is TGTGCCAGCAGCGCACAGGGTATCGGCACAGATACGCAGTATTTT.

The rearrangement links TRBV4-3 to TRBJ1-3; no reliable D call. V shed 0 bases and J shed 0 bases, with 9 bases lying between them. CDR1 and CDR2 from the germline V gene are LGHNA and YSLEER. The CDR3 consists of 16 residues. The CDR3 is CASSQDRLISGNTIYF. The CDR3 nucleotides are TGCGCCAGCAGCCAAGACCGACTCATCTCTGGAAACACCATATATTTT.

This clone was detected once. The chain uses TRBV6-6 and TRBJ2-2; maybe TRBD2 (5 bases). V was cut by 2 bases and J by 8 bases, with 9 bases left in between. The CDR3 length is 13 residues. The germline V gene has CDR1 MNHNY and CDR2 SVGAGI (reference sequence). The CDR3 region has the DNA TGTGCCAGCAGTTACAGAGGGATTGGGGAGCTGTTTTTT. Amino acids: CASSYRGIGELFF.

The chain joins TRBV29-1 to TRBJ1-4; possible D gene TRBD1, 5 bases. Germline V gene sequence: CDR1 SQVTM, CDR2 ANQGSEA. V lost 4 bases and J 4 bases, leaving 13 bases between the germline ends. This CDR3 region has 14 residues. Here the CDR3 DNA reads TGCAGCGTTGTCACGGGACTACATAATGAAAAACTGTTTTTT. It is translated as CSVVTGLHNEKLFF.

This clone occurred a few times. The chain links TRBV5-1 to TRBJ1-1; maybe TRBD1 (6 bases). V shed 4 bases and J shed 1 base, with 14 bases lying between them. Germline V CDR1 and CDR2: SGHRS, YFSETQ. The CDR3 totals 15 residues. The CDR3 protein is CASSPSQGANTEAFF. The DNA for the CDR3 is TGCGCCAGCAGCCCCTCACAGGGAGCGAACACTGAAGCTTTCTTT.

J is TRBJ1-2 and V is TRBV4-1; D is possibly TRBD1 (6 bases). CDR3 length: 14 amino acids. The germline V and J ends were trimmed by 2 bases and 2 bases, with 9 bases remaining between them. Germline values: CDR1 MGHRA, CDR2 YSYEKL. CDR3 nucleotide sequence: TGCGCCAGCAGCCAACCGGGACAAAACTATGGCTACACCTTC. The encoded protein is CASSQPGQNYGYTF.

The chain uses TRBV19 and TRBJ1-6; tentatively, D is TRBD1 (5 bases). The CDR3 contains 15 residues. Germline V gene sequence: CDR1 LNHDA, CDR2 SQIVND (reference sequence). Trimming stripped 3 bases from V and 7 bases from J, with 13 bases between. The CDR3 loop reads CASSMAQTENSPLHF. Written as DNA, the CDR3 is TGTGCCAGTAGTATGGCCCAGACAGAAAATTCACCCCTCCACTTT.

The V call is TRBV6-6, the J call TRBJ1-1; 11 bases agree with TRBD1. V dropped 7 bases and J dropped 10; count of bases not matched to a gene: 14. Germline CDR1 reads MNHNY; CDR2 reads SVGAGI (reference sequence). The CDR3 runs to 15 residues. CDR3 coding DNA: TGTGCCAGCACCCTTCGGACAGGGGGCGCTTCGGTAGCTTTCTTT. It codes for CASTLRTGGASVAFF.

The J gene is TRBJ2-1, the V gene TRBV7-2; 14 bases align to TRBD2. The CDR3 is 15 residues long. V was clipped by 4 bases and J by 9 bases; unmatched bases: 5. Per germline, CDR1 SGHTA and CDR2 FQGNSA. The CDR3 region has the DNA TGTGCCAGCAGCTCGGGACTAGCGGGGGTGGGTGAGCAGTTCTTC. Protein sequence: CASSSGLAGVGEQFF.

This clone has just a few counts. This chain connects TRBV6-5 to TRBJ1-2, with a weak D call TRBD1 (5 bases). The CDR3 length is 13 residues. Trimming pared 7 bases from V and 2 bases from J, leaving 11 bases between. Germline values: CDR1 MNHEY, CDR2 SVGAGI. CDR3 DNA sequence: TGTGCCAGCAACAGGCAACTAAACTATGGCTACACCTTC. Its protein is CASNRQLNYGYTF.

The chain recombines TRBV7-9 with TRBJ1-1; the D is unclear. The germline gives CDR1 SEHNR, CDR2 FQNEAQ (reference sequence). Trimming cost V 0 bases and J 0 bases, with 8 bases left between them. The CDR3 is 15 amino acids. CDR3 protein: CASSLATGLNTEAFF. As DNA, the CDR3 is TGTGCCAGCAGCTTAGCGACGGGGTTGAACACTGAAGCTTTCTTT.

V and J are TRBV4-3 and TRBJ2-3; 10 nucleotides match TRBD2. The V gene end was trimmed by 1 base and the J gene end by 10 bases; junction bases not matched to a gene: 5. Germline loops: CDR1 LGHNA, CDR2 YSLEER. This CDR3 has 14 amino acids. The CDR3 DNA follows: TGCGCCAGCAGCCAAGCGTGGACTAGCGGAGCGCAGTATTTT. Translation gives CASSQAWTSGAQYF.

CDR3 region: CASSVGGAYNEQFF. In DNA, the CDR3 is TGTGCCAGCAGTGTAGGTGGGGCTTACAATGAGCAGTTCTTC. The J gene is TRBJ2-1, the V gene TRBV2; possibly TRBD1 for D (5 bases). The germline gives CDR1 SNHLY, CDR2 FYNNEI. Trimming shortened V by 4 bases and J by 4 bases, and 11 bases separated the two germline ends. The CDR3 length is 14 residues.

This sequence joins TRBV19 and TRBJ1-5; perhaps TRBD1 as D (5 bases). V was shortened by 3 bases and J by 0 bases, with 15 bases between the two germline ends. The CDR3 loop spans 17 amino acids. Looked up from germline, CDR1 is LNHDA and CDR2 is SQIVND (reference sequence). The CDR3 region has the DNA TGTGCCAGTAGTATTCCACGGGGGACCCATAGCAATCAGCCCCAGCATTTT. Its translation: CASSIPRGTHSNQPQHF.

The V call is TRBV6-5, the J call TRBJ1-1; tentative D call: TRBD1 (6 bases). The germline gives CDR1 MNHEY, CDR2 SVGAGI. The CDR3 loop spans 14 amino acids. Deletions cut 6 bases from V and 0 bases from J, with 11 bases between. The CDR3 sequence: CASRRTELNTEAFF. The CDR3 nucleotides read TGTGCCAGCAGGCGGACAGAATTGAACACTGAAGCTTTCTTT.

The V gene is TRBV7-9, the J gene TRBJ2-1, with 9 bases lining up with TRBD2. CDR3 length equals 16 residues. J lost 8 bases, V lost 2 bases, and 10 bases had no gene match. Germline V CDR1 and CDR2: SEHNR, FQNEAQ (reference sequence). The CDR3 protein is CASSLRAAGGRDEQFF. The CDR3 coding sequence is TGTGCCAGCAGCTTAAGGGCGGCGGGGGGGCGAGATGAGCAGTTCTTC.

V is TRBV9 and J is TRBJ2-3; perhaps TRBD1 as D (6 bases). The CDR3 contains 16 residues. In germline, CDR1 is SGDLS, CDR2 YYNGEE. The V end was cut by 7 bases, the J end by 4 bases, with 22 bases between. For the CDR3, the DNA is TGTGCCAGCGGAGATGGTCGGGGACACGTGGCAGATACGCAGTATTTT. This encodes CASGDGRGHVADTQYF.

V and J are TRBV7-2 and TRBJ1-5, with a weak D call TRBD1 (5 bases). The CDR3 covers 14 residues. V was clipped by 4 bases and J by 0 bases, with 7 bases between them. The V gene's germline CDR1 is SGHTA and CDR2 FQGNSA. The CDR3 DNA is TGTGCCAGCAGCTCTCAGGGTAGCAATCAGCCCCAGCATTTT. Encoded protein: CASSSQGSNQPQHF. Looking up the rest from reference TRBV7-2 and TRBJ1-5 gives the full variable domain: GAGVSQSPSNKVTEKGKDVELRCDPISGHTALYWYRQSLGQGLEFLIYFQGNSAPDKSGLPSDRFSAERTGGSVSTLTIQRTQQEDSAVYLCASSSQGSNQPQHFGDGTRLSIL.

This clone was picked up a small number of times. This chain links TRBV9 with TRBJ1-2; 8 bases line up with TRBD1. This CDR3 contains 18 residues. The junction had 17 bases not matched to a gene; V was cut back by 4 bases and J by 3 bases. CDR1 SGDLS and CDR2 YYNGEE come from the germline V gene. For the CDR3, the DNA is TGTGCCAGCAGCCCTATCGAGGGTTGGCAGGGGGCAGACTATGGCTACACCTTC. Translating it yields CASSPIEGWQGADYGYTF.

This clone has just a few counts. The chain is built from TRBV13 and TRBJ1-1; TRBD1 is a possible D gene (6 bases). CDR1 is PRHDT and CDR2 is FYEKMQ in the germline V gene (reference sequence). Trimming took 5 bases from V and 1 from J, leaving 14 bases between them. The CDR3 consists of 15 residues. In DNA, the CDR3 is TGTGCCAGCAGCCCGATGGGACACGCGAACACTGAAGCTTTCTTT. Residues: CASSPMGHANTEAFF.

The chain uses TRBV19 and TRBJ1-5; a possible D gene is TRBD1 (5 bases). CDR1 and CDR2 (germline): LNHDA, SQIVND (reference sequence). Deletions cut 9 bases from V and 0 bases from J, with 15 bases between. The CDR3 consists of 15 residues. The CDR3 DNA follows: TGTGCCAGCCGCGGGACGCGTCGTAGCAATCAGCCCCAGCATTTT. Amino acid sequence: CASRGTRRSNQPQHF.

This chain uses TRBV10-2 with TRBJ2-3; tentatively, D is TRBD2 (5 bases). This CDR3 contains 15 residues. The V gene lost 0 bases and the J gene lost 5 bases, with 12 bases spanning the gap. Germline V lookup: CDR1 WSHSY, CDR2 SAAADI. The DNA for the CDR3 is TGCGCCAGCAGTGAGTCGGGAGCCCGGGGAGATACGCAGTATTTT. It yields the protein CASSESGARGDTQYF.

This chain uses TRBV6-1 with TRBJ1-5; D not resolved. Germline V gene lookup returns CDR1 MNHNS and CDR2 SASEGT. CDR3 length: 15 amino acids. Trimming stripped 8 bases from V and 0 bases from J, with 14 bases between. This CDR3 is CASGGGKHSNQPQHF. The CDR3 DNA reads as TGTGCCAGCGGAGGAGGGAAGCATAGCAATCAGCCCCAGCATTTT.

J is TRBJ2-3 and V is TRBV18; no clear D. The CDR3 is made up of 14 amino acids. Germline CDR1 KGHSH, CDR2 LQKENI. The V end was cut by 1 base, the J end by 0 bases, with 5 bases between. CDR3 DNA sequence: TGTGCCAGCTCACCACTTCCTAGCACAGATACGCAGTATTTT. Residues: CASSPLPSTDTQYF.

The genes are TRBV5-1 and TRBJ2-7, with D hard to call. Trimming removed 3 bases at V and 3 bases at J, with 4 bases between. This CDR3 comprises 11 residues. The V gene's germline CDR1 is SGHRS and CDR2 YFSETQ. The DNA for the CDR3 is TGCGCCAGCAGCTACTACTACGAGCAGTACTTC. This encodes CASSYYYEQYF.